One and the same sample provided the 16 T cell receptor beta chains below, sequenced in a study of blood T cell repertoires in COVID-19 (TCRdb year 2020). Library creation used the immunoSEQ multiplex PCR assay. The table was pulled from immuneACCESS by TCRdb, which kept in-frame rearrangements only. Such tables lose some clones; where checked, under half of the loss comes from unresolved V genes, and the rest has no known cause. In all, the sample holds about 220,000 clones, and nearly 90% of those were seen once. Roughly 16% of the sample is taken by the ten largest. Sequencing input: PBMCs or T cells enriched from blood (not recorded which). All receptors derive from a man under 40 who had been exposed to COVID-19.

The chain combines TRBV6-4 with TRBJ2-1; TRBD2 matches at 7 bases. CDR1 is MRHNA and CDR2 is SNTAGT in the germline V gene. CDR3 length: 13 amino acids. V shed 5 bases, J shed 5 bases, and the junction held 3 bases outside the gene matches. CDR3 DNA sequence: TGTGCCAGCAGTCCCGGGACTAACAATGAGCAGTTCTTC. This translates into CASSPGTNNEQFF.

The V and J genes are TRBV2 and TRBJ2-1; D is perhaps TRBD1 (6 bases). CDR1 and CDR2 (germline): SNHLY, FYNNEI. There are 15 residues in the CDR3. With 5 bases removed from V and 2 bases from J, the gap between germline ends came to 13 bases. The CDR3 loop is CASSPGQLAYNEQFF. For the CDR3, the DNA is TGTGCCAGCAGTCCCGGACAGTTGGCCTACAATGAGCAGTTCTTC.

This chain joins TRBV30 and TRBJ1-6, with a weak D call TRBD1 (6 bases). Trimming left V 4 bases short and J 10 bases short, with 8 bases between. This CDR3 comprises 11 residues. Looked up from germline, CDR1 is GTSNPN and CDR2 is SVGIG (reference sequence). CDR3 loop: CAWNTGSPLHF. CDR3 coding DNA: TGTGCCTGGAATACAGGGTCACCCCTCCACTTT.

J is TRBJ2-5 and V is TRBV7-9; D remains ambiguous. CDR1 SEHNR and CDR2 FQNEAQ come from the germline V gene (reference sequence). V gave up 2 bases and J gave up 0 bases, with 7 bases separating them. The CDR3 sequence is 14 residues long. The chain's CDR3 is CASSLRRDQETQYF. The CDR3 nucleotides read TGTGCCAGCAGCTTACGCCGGGACCAAGAGACCCAGTACTTC.

This sequence joins TRBV6-5 and TRBJ1-1, with a possible D match to TRBD1 (6 bases). The V end lost 0 bases, the J end lost 8 bases, and 16 bases lay between the germline ends. The CDR3 loop spans 15 amino acids. Germline V CDR1 and CDR2: MNHEY, SVGAGI. CDR3 DNA: TGTGCCAGCAGTTACTCGGCAGGGGCGCCCCAGGAAGCTTTCTTT. It specifies CASSYSAGAPQEAFF.

The chain carries TRBV9 and TRBJ2-5, with TRBD2 identical over 8 bases. Trimming removed 3 bases from V and 4 bases from J; junction bases left unmatched: 11. Per germline, CDR1 SGDLS and CDR2 YYNGEE. The CDR3 totals 16 residues. The CDR3 DNA reads TGTGCCAGCAGCGCCTCGGGGGGGGGAGCCGGAGAGACCCAGTACTTC. Translated: CASSASGGGAGETQYF.

The rearrangement joins TRBV24-1 to TRBJ2-7; the match to TRBD2 covers 7 bases. Per the germline V gene, CDR1 is KGHDR and CDR2 is SFDVKD. The CDR3 spans 14 residues. V gave up 11 bases and J gave up 3 bases; unmatched junction bases: 12. The CDR3: CARGGRGRVYEQYF. The CDR3 DNA is TGTGCCAGGGGGGGGAGGGGCAGAGTCTACGAGCAGTACTTC.

The chain links TRBV18 to TRBJ1-1; the D gene is possibly TRBD1 (6 bases). Trimming removed 3 bases at V and 1 base at J, with 21 bases between. CDR3 length: 18 amino acids. CDR1 is KGHSH and CDR2 is LQKENI in the germline V gene. This chain's CDR3 is CASSPTTGGVAGNTEAFF. The DNA for the CDR3 is TGTGCCAGCTCACCGACGACAGGTGGAGTCGCGGGGAACACTGAAGCTTTCTTT.

V is TRBV27 and J is TRBJ2-5; possibly TRBD1 for D (5 bases). The V gene's germline CDR1 is MNHEY and CDR2 SMNVEV (reference sequence). This CDR3 comprises 16 residues. Between the trimmed V and J ends, which lost 10 bases and 3 bases, there was a span of 24 bases. CDR3 region: CATIKKGLVGEETQYF. The DNA of the CDR3 is TGTGCCACCATCAAAAAGGGGCTCGTGGGTGAAGAGACCCAGTACTTC.

The rearrangement links TRBV5-4 to TRBJ2-3, with 13 nucleotides matching TRBD2. J gave up 5 bases and V 3 bases, and 18 bases lay outside the gene matches. Germline CDR1 is SGHNT and CDR2 is YYREEE (reference sequence). The CDR3 extends over 20 amino acids. The CDR3 loop is CASSSLTGTSGATTGDTQYF. The CDR3 nucleotides read TGTGCCAGCAGCTCCCTCACCGGGACTAGCGGGGCAACCACGGGAGATACGCAGTATTTT.

This chain uses TRBV20-1 with TRBJ2-7, with TRBD1 identical over 7 bases. This CDR3 region has 13 residues. Germline V gives CDR1 DFQATT, CDR2 SNEGSKA (reference sequence). V shed 3 bases, J shed 2 bases, and the junction held 4 bases outside the gene matches. The CDR3 here is CSASRDSPYEQYF. The CDR3 DNA follows: TGCAGTGCTAGTCGGGACAGCCCCTACGAGCAGTACTTC.

The chain links TRBV6-2 or TRBV6-3 to TRBJ2-5; tentative D call: TRBD2 (5 bases). CDR1 and CDR2 from the germline V gene are MNHEY and SVGEGT. This CDR3 is 14 amino acids long. The V gene lost 6 bases and the J gene lost 6 bases, with 17 bases spanning the gap. DNA of the CDR3: TGTGCCAGCAGCCACCCCGAGGGTTTAAAGACCCAGTACTTC. Translated: CASSHPEGLKTQYF.

V gene TRBV19 combines with J gene TRBJ2-5; 8 positions match TRBD2. V gave up 4 bases and J gave up 5 bases; unmatched junction bases: 3. This CDR3 comprises 13 residues. Germline CDR1 and CDR2: LNHDA and SQIVND (reference sequence). The CDR3 spells CASSTGTRETQYF. CDR3 bases: TGTGCCAGTAGTACCGGGACTAGGGAGACCCAGTACTTC.

The chain employs TRBV27 and TRBJ2-7, with D possibly being TRBD1 (6 bases). CDR3 length: 14 residues. Germline V gene lookup returns CDR1 MNHEY and CDR2 SMNVEV (reference sequence). Trimming stripped 4 bases from V and 0 bases from J, with 10 bases between. In nucleotides, the CDR3 is TGTGCCAGCAGTTCGGACAGAAACTCCTACGAGCAGTACTTC. Translated: CASSSDRNSYEQYF.

The chain is built from TRBV11-3 and TRBJ2-3, with no clear D. The length of the CDR3 is 13 residues. Germline V CDR1 and CDR2: SGHNT, YENEEA. Trimming took off 4 bases at V and 5 bases at J, with 10 bases between the two ends. The CDR3: CASSSRVKDTQYF. In DNA, the CDR3 is TGTGCCAGCAGCTCCCGGGTAAAAGATACGCAGTATTTT.

The V and J genes are TRBV2 and TRBJ1-6; D remains unclear. V dropped 1 base and J dropped 6 bases, with 10 bases sitting between them. Germline-derived CDR1 and CDR2 are SNHLY and FYNNEI. This CDR3 has 15 residues. The CDR3 bases are TGTGCCAGCAGTGAAGGGTCCGGGAGTAATTCACCCCTCCACTTT. Amino acid sequence: CASSEGSGSNSPLHF.